This T cell receptor (beta chain) came from a study of T-cell memory formation after mild COVID-19. Study summary: For the most part, TCR clusters were specific to one donor.

This clonotype turned up a few times. Its antigen remains unidentified. The study, taken as a whole, reports: Clones contracting across day 15 to 85 had a balanced CD4/CD8 profile; later expanding clones leaned CD4+. Contracting CD4+ clones were located mainly in CM and EM, and CD8+ clones in EMRA.

The CDR3 length is 14 residues. Between the trimmed V and J ends, which lost 4 bases and 8 bases, there was a span of 17 bases. CDR1 is SNHLY and CDR2 is FYNNEI in the germline V gene. One entry per CDR3 protein, called by TCRdb with MiXCR from the 5' RACE reads. Found here are 45,000 or so distinct CDR3 sequences, over 6.5% of them singletons; the top ten hold roughly 0.76%. The sequencing input was PBMCs or a T cell subset sorted from them (not recorded which). The chain joins TRBV2 to TRBJ1-2, with D unresolved. This sequence was found in an adult who had mild COVID-19 (a few samples of this study predate the infection). Cell type and time point are not known. The CDR3 nucleotides are TGTGCCAGCAGTGGAATCCAGTGGCCGGGGGGCTACACCTTC. This codes for CASSGIQWPGGYTF.